This T cell receptor beta chain was captured in a study of T cell repertoires in cytomegalovirus infection. TCRdb ran MiXCR on the reads and lists one entry per CDR3 protein. The table includes under 200,000 distinct CDR3 sequences, roughly a fifth detected once. Losses at the gene ends were 5 bases for V and 1 base for J; bases not matched to a gene: 5. This CDR3 contains 15 residues. Germline-derived CDR1 and CDR2 are SGHTA and FQGNSA. This clonotype was seen only a few times. The antigen is unknown. Sample: CD8+ T cells from cultured PBMCs, taken from culture after CMV antigen stimulation. The chain uses TRBV7-2 and TRBJ2-1; 7 bases line up with TRBD1. The TCR sequence derives from a human donor in good health (CMV status not recorded). Some clones in this sample may be carry-over from other donors' samples. The CDR3 is CASSHRGGSYNEQFF. The CDR3 region has the DNA TGTGCCAGCAGCCACAGGGGTGGATCCTACAATGAGCAGTTCTTC.